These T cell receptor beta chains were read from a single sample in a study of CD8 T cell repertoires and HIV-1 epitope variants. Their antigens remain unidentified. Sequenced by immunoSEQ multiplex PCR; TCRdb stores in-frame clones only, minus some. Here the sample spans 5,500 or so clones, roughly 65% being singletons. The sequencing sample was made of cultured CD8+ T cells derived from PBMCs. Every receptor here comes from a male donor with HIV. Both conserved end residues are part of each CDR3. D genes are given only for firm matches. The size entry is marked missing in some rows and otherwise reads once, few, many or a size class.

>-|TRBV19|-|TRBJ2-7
TGTGCCAGTAGTGCGGGCGACTACGAGCAGTACTTC
CASSAGDYEQYF
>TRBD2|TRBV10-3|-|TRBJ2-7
TGTGCCATCAGAACCGGGACTAGCGGGTTGGACGACTACGAGCAGTACTTC
CAIRTGTSGLDDYEQYF
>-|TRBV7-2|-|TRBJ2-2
TGTGCCAGCAGCTTTAGAAGGACCGGGGAGCTGTTTTTT
CASSFRRTGELFF
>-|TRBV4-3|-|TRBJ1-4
TGCGCCAGCAGCCAAGAATATCCGGCCCTTAATGAAAAACTGTTTTTT
CASSQEYPALNEKLFF
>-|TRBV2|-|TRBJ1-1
TGTGCCAGCAGTGAAGGGGCGAGCAACGGGGAAGCTTTCTTT
CASSEGASNGEAFF
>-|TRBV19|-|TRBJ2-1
TGTGCCAGTCTCGGGAGAGGCTCCTACAATGAGCAGTTCTTC
CASLGRGSYNEQFF
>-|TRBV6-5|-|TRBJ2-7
TGTGCCAGCAGAGACCAGGGAGGCGAGCAGTACTTC
CASRDQGGEQYF
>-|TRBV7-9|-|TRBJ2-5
TGTGCCAGCAGCTTAGAGGGCAGAAGCCAAGAGACCCAGTACTTC
CASSLEGRSQETQYF
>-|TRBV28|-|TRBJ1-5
TGTGCCAGCAGTTTAAGAGGGAGCAATCAGCCCCAGCATTTT
CASSLRGSNQPQHF
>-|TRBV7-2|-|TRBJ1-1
TGTGCCAGCAGCTTAGCAAGTTTTGCGTTGAACACTGAAGCTTTCTTT
CASSLASFALNTEAFF
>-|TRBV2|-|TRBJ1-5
TGTGCCAGCAGCCCGAACAGGTTACAACAGCCCCAGCATTTT
CASSPNRLQQPQHF
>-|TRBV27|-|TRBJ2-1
TGTGCCAGCAGTTTCGCGGGTAACTCCTACAATGAGCAGTTCTTC
CASSFAGNSYNEQFF
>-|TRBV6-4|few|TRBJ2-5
TGTGCCAGCAGTGACAGGGGACGAGAGACCCAGTACTTC
CASSDRGRETQYF
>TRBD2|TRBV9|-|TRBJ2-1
TGTGCCAGCAGCGTGCGGGGGGGATTTAATGAGCAGTTCTTC
CASSVRGGFNEQFF
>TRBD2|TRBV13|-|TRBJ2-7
TGTGCCAGCAGCACGACTAGCGGGAGTGGTAGCTTCCCCTACGAGCAGTACTTC
CASSTTSGSGSFPYEQYF
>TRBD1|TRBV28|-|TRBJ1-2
TGTGCCAGCAGTCCCTCTCGGACAGGGGGTGGCTACACCTTC
CASSPSRTGGGYTF
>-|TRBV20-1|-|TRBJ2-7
TGCAGTGCTAGGACGCTTTTGGACCAGTACTTC
CSARTLLDQYF
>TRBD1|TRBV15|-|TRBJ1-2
TGTGCCACCAGCAGAGATCACAGGGGGGCGGGTAACTATGGCTACACCTTC
CATSRDHRGAGNYGYTF
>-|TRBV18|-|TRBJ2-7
TGTGCCAGCTCACCAGCGAACGAGCAGTACTTC
CASSPANEQYF
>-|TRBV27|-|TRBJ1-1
TGTGCCAGCAGTTTACCCGGCGGGGTCGGAGCTTTCTTT
CASSLPGGVGAFF
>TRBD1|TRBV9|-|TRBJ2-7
TGTGCCAGCAGCCCTAGGGACAGTCTCCACGAGCAGTACTTC
CASSPRDSLHEQYF
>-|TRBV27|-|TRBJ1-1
TGTGCCAGCAGTACGGCCGGGACTCACACTGAAGCTTTCTTT
CASSTAGTHTEAFF
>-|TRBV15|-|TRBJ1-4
TGTGCCACCAGCAGGTATACGAGGACAACGGGCGAAAAACTGTTTTTT
CATSRYTRTTGEKLFF
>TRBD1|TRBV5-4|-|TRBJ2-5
TGTGCCAGCAGCTTGGTCGGGACAGCACAAGAGACCCAGTACTTC
CASSLVGTAQETQYF
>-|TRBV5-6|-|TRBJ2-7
TGTGCCAGCAGCTTGGCCCTCGTCGAGCAGTACTTC
CASSLALVEQYF
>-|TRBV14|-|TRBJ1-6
TGTGCCAGCAGCCGGCCCGGGGCGAACAATTCACCCCTCCACTTT
CASSRPGANNSPLHF
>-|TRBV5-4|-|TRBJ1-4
TGTGCCAGCAGCTTGGTGGGAGGAACTAATGAAAAACTGTTTTTT
CASSLVGGTNEKLFF
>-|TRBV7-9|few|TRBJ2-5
TGTGCCAGCAGCCAGGCAGGGGGGGAGACCCAGTACTTC
CASSQAGGETQYF
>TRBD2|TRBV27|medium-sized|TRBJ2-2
TGTGCCAGCAGTTCAACGACAACTAGCGGGAACAACACCGGGGAGCTGTTTTTT
CASSSTTTSGNNTGELFF
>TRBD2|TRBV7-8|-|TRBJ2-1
TGTGCCAGCAGCTTAGGCGGGACTAGCGGAAACTACAATGAGCAGTTCTTC
CASSLGGTSGNYNEQFF
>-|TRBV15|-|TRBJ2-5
TGTGCCACCAGCGACGGTGAAGAGGGGATAGAGACCCAGTACTTC
CATSDGEEGIETQYF
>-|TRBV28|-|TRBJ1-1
TGTGCCAGCAGTTTTCAGGGGCAGAAGGACACTGAAGCTTTCTTT
CASSFQGQKDTEAFF